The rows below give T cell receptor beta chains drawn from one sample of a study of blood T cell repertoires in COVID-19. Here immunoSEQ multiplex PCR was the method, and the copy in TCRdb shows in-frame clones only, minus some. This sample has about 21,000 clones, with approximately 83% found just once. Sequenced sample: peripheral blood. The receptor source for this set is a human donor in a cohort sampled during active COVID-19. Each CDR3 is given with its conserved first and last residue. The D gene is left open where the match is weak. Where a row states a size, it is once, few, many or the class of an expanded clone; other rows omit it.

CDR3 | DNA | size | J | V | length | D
CASSLSGRGDTQYF | TGTGCCAGCAGTTTATCCGGGAGAGGAGATACGCAGTATTTT | once | TRBJ2-3 | TRBV28 | 14 | NA
CATSDLGLAGVGTDTQYF | TGTGCCACCAGTGATTTAGGACTAGCGGGAGTCGGGACAGATACGCAGTATTTT | NA | TRBJ2-3 | TRBV24-1 | 18 | TRBD2
CASRGAAKETQYF | TGTGCCAGTAGAGGGGCAGCCAAAGAGACCCAGTACTTC | NA | TRBJ2-5 | TRBV19 | 13 | NA
CASSSGLAGELYEQYF | TGCGCCAGCAGCTCGGGACTAGCGGGTGAACTCTACGAGCAGTACTTC | NA | TRBJ2-7 | TRBV5-1 | 16 | TRBD2
CASSPEETQYF | TGTGCCAGCAGTCCGGAAGAGACCCAGTACTTC | NA | TRBJ2-5 | TRBV28 | 11 | NA
CASAQTSGSSHEQYF | TGTGCCAGCGCCCAAACTAGCGGGAGTTCCCACGAGCAGTACTTC | NA | TRBJ2-7 | TRBV14 | 15 | TRBD2
CASSHPGGSTEAFF | TGTGCCAGCAGCCACCCAGGGGGCAGCACTGAAGCTTTCTTT | NA | TRBJ1-1 | TRBV3-1/TRBV3-2 | 14 | TRBD1
CAITGDRVSLPLHF | TGTGCCATCACGGGGGACAGAGTATCCTTACCCCTCCACTTT | few | TRBJ1-6 | TRBV10-3 | 14 | TRBD1
CASSSKQKETQYF | TGCGCCAGCAGCTCCAAACAAAAAGAGACCCAGTACTTC | NA | TRBJ2-5 | TRBV5-1 | 13 | NA
CASSDEAGGSYNEQFF | TGTGCCAGCAGTGACGAAGCGGGAGGTTCCTACAATGAGCAGTTCTTC | few | TRBJ2-1 | TRBV6-1 | 16 | TRBD2
CASSFRLDEQFF | TGTGCCAGCAGTTTTCGGCTAGATGAGCAGTTCTTC | NA | TRBJ2-1 | TRBV12-3/TRBV12-4 | 12 | NA
CASSPSGSSYNEQFF | TGCGCCAGCAGTCCTAGCGGTAGCTCCTACAATGAGCAGTTCTTC | NA | TRBJ2-1 | TRBV5-1 | 15 | TRBD2
CASSEGQGQGGTEAFF | TGTGCCAGCAGTGAGGGACAGGGTCAGGGGGGCACTGAAGCTTTCTTT | NA | TRBJ1-1 | TRBV6-1 | 16 | TRBD1
CASSSTGGYGYTF | TGTGCCAGCAGCTCGACAGGGGGCTATGGCTACACCTTC | NA | TRBJ1-2 | TRBV5-5 | 13 | TRBD1
CASSTGRGAGGYTF | TGTGCCAGCAGTACGGGACGGGGGGCAGGGGGCTACACCTTC | NA | TRBJ1-2 | TRBV27 | 14 | NA
CASSFRGMQPQHF | TGTGCCAGCAGTTTTCGGGGAATGCAGCCCCAGCATTTT | once | TRBJ1-5 | TRBV12-3/TRBV12-4 | 13 | NA
CATSRVDSGSSGANVLTF | TGTGCCACCAGCAGAGTGGATAGCGGGAGCTCTGGGGCCAACGTCCTGACTTTC | NA | TRBJ2-6 | TRBV15 | 18 | TRBD2
CASSQFIQSNTEAFF | TGCGCCAGCAGCCAATTTATCCAGTCGAACACTGAAGCTTTCTTT | NA | TRBJ1-1 | TRBV4-1 | 15 | NA
CASSGLGSSYNEQFF | TGCGCCAGCAGCGGACTGGGGAGCTCCTACAATGAGCAGTTCTTC | NA | TRBJ2-1 | TRBV5-1 | 15 | NA
CASSLGLREQYF | TGTGCCAGCAGTCTCGGACTACGCGAGCAGTACTTC | few | TRBJ2-7 | TRBV12-3/TRBV12-4 | 12 | NA
CASSRETGELFF | TGTGCCAGCAGTCGAGAGACCGGGGAGCTGTTTTTT | NA | TRBJ2-2 | TRBV28 | 12 | NA
CASSVPRTSTNTGELFF | TGTGCCAGTAGTGTGCCCCGAACTAGCACGAACACCGGGGAGCTGTTTTTT | NA | TRBJ2-2 | TRBV19 | 17 | NA
CASSQDGAQPHYEQYF | TGTGCCAGCAGCCAAGATGGGGCCCAGCCCCACTACGAGCAGTACTTC | NA | TRBJ2-7 | TRBV4-2 | 16 | NA
CASNLPLRGEETQYF | TGTGCCAGCAACCTCCCGCTCCGGGGGGAGGAGACCCAGTACTTC | NA | TRBJ2-5 | TRBV2 | 15 | TRBD2
CASSLTVYGYTF | TGTGCCAGCAGTTTGACAGTCTATGGCTACACCTTC | NA | TRBJ1-2 | TRBV28 | 12 | NA
CASSDTSGRASGELFF | TGTGCCAGCAGTGACACTAGCGGGAGGGCTTCCGGGGAGCTGTTTTTT | NA | TRBJ2-2 | TRBV6-4 | 16 | TRBD2
CASSPLSGSYNEQFF | TGTGCCAGCAGTCCCCTTTCGGGATCGTACAATGAGCAGTTCTTC | NA | TRBJ2-1 | TRBV6-4 | 15 | NA
CASSLYEQYF | TGTGCCAGCAGTCTCTACGAGCAGTACTTC | NA | TRBJ2-7 | TRBV28 | 10 | NA
CASSSQNDEQFF | TGTGCCAGCAGCTCTCAGAACGATGAGCAGTTCTTC | once | TRBJ2-1 | TRBV7-8 | 12 | NA
CASTQTGAAGELFF | TGTGCCAGTACCCAGACAGGGGCGGCCGGGGAGCTGTTTTTT | NA | TRBJ2-2 | TRBV19 | 14 | TRBD1
CASTPGRELNEQFF | TGTGCCAGCACCCCCGGGCGGGAGCTAAATGAGCAGTTCTTC | NA | TRBJ2-1 | TRBV7-6 | 14 | TRBD2
CASRGDRESGELFF | TGTGCCAGCCGGGGGGACAGGGAATCCGGGGAGCTGTTTTTT | NA | TRBJ2-2 | TRBV25-1 | 14 | TRBD1
CAWSGLAEAFF | TGTGCCTGGTCAGGCCTGGCGGAAGCTTTCTTT | NA | TRBJ1-1 | TRBV30 | 11 | NA
CASSGLAGAGELFF | TGTGCCAGCAGTGGACTAGCGGGAGCCGGGGAGCTGTTTTTT | NA | TRBJ2-2 | TRBV6-4 | 14 | TRBD2
CASSYSSRPQHF | TGTGCCAGCAGTTATTCATCCAGGCCCCAGCATTTT | NA | TRBJ1-5 | TRBV28 | 12 | NA
CASSLRWTGSGTDNEQFF | TGTGCCAGCAGCTTAAGATGGACAGGTAGCGGGACCGACAATGAGCAGTTCTTC | NA | TRBJ2-1 | TRBV7-3 | 18 | NA
CASSSPADSGGYTF | TGTGCCAGCAGTTCCCCCGCGGACAGCGGTGGCTACACCTTC | NA | TRBJ1-2 | TRBV28 | 14 | NA
CASSDTLAGGNEQFF | TGTGCCAGCAGCGACACCCTGGCGGGAGGCAATGAGCAGTTCTTC | NA | TRBJ2-1 | TRBV6-4 | 15 | TRBD2
CAIGRQGPHSEQYF | TGTGCCATCGGGCGACAGGGGCCTCACTCCGAGCAGTACTTC | NA | TRBJ2-7 | TRBV28 | 14 | TRBD1
CASSRWGVGNTIYF | TGTGCCAGCAGTCGATGGGGAGTGGGAAACACCATATATTTT | NA | TRBJ1-3 | TRBV27 | 14 | NA
CASSVRSTGESNEQFF | TGTGCCAGCAGCGTGAGATCGACAGGGGAGAGCAATGAGCAGTTCTTC | NA | TRBJ2-1 | TRBV9 | 16 | TRBD1
CASSLGGGTAFNQPQHF | TGTGCCAGCAGCTTGGGGGGCGGGACAGCGTTCAATCAGCCCCAGCATTTT | NA | TRBJ1-5 | TRBV5-6 | 17 | TRBD1
CASSPQGQGSNEQFF | TGTGCCAGCAGCCCGCAAGGACAGGGGTCAAATGAGCAGTTCTTC | NA | TRBJ2-1 | TRBV7-9 | 15 | TRBD1
CASGTGVSGANVLTF | TGTGCCAGCGGGACAGGGGTCTCTGGGGCCAACGTCCTGACTTTC | once | TRBJ2-6 | TRBV28 | 15 | TRBD1
CSVASGQGNGYTF | TGCAGCGTTGCCTCGGGACAGGGGAATGGCTACACCTTC | NA | TRBJ1-2 | TRBV29-1 | 13 | TRBD1
CASSGGTGETQYF | TGTGCCAGCTCTGGCGGGACAGGGGAGACCCAGTACTTC | NA | TRBJ2-5 | TRBV9 | 13 | TRBD1
CASSDLASPTEAFF | TGTGCCAGCAGTGATCTCGCGAGTCCCACTGAAGCTTTCTTT | NA | TRBJ1-1 | TRBV6-1 | 14 | NA
CASSVEPGGGLALDTQYF | TGTGCCAGCAGCGTAGAACCGGGTGGCGGTCTAGCCCTAGATACGCAGTATTTT | NA | TRBJ2-3 | TRBV9 | 18 | NA
CASSLRRAGNTIYF | TGTGCCAGCAGTTTAAGGAGGGCTGGAAACACCATATATTTT | NA | TRBJ1-3 | TRBV27 | 14 | NA
CASSGGPSYGYTF | TGTGCCAGCTCCGGGGGGCCCTCGTATGGCTACACCTTC | few | TRBJ1-2 | TRBV28 | 13 | NA
CSVLRQGARDTQYF | TGCAGCGTTCTCAGACAGGGGGCGCGCGATACGCAGTATTTT | once | TRBJ2-3 | TRBV29-1 | 14 | TRBD1
CASSQVTDSPLHF | TGTGCCAGCAGCCAAGTCACAGATTCACCCCTCCACTTT | few | TRBJ1-6 | TRBV3-1/TRBV3-2 | 13 | NA
CASSLFGEEGYEQYF | TGTGCCAGCAGTTTATTCGGGGAGGAGGGGTACGAGCAGTACTTC | medium-sized | TRBJ2-7 | TRBV28 | 15 | NA
CSVLSDRGGYEQYF | TGCAGCGTTCTATCGGACCGGGGTGGCTACGAGCAGTACTTC | NA | TRBJ2-7 | TRBV29-1 | 14 | NA
CASSYRGYNSPLHF | TGTGCCAGCAGTTACAGGGGCTATAATTCACCCCTCCACTTT | NA | TRBJ1-6 | TRBV6-2/TRBV6-3 | 14 | NA